This record looks at one T cell receptor (beta chain) sequence and its context. Its antigen is unidentified. The source of the sample is a study of post-analysis software for immune sequencing data. Regarding the study as a whole: Samples made in the same batch grouped tightly together by F measure. Patients carried a handful of TRBV segments more frequently than controls did, and TRBV5-6, TRBV5-1 and TRBV20-1 were among them.

Included in the TCR beta cDNA libraries were unique molecular identifiers. A single record per CDR3 protein comes from TCRdb applying MiXCR to the PCR reads. The sample consists of a few hundred thousand distinct CDR3 sequences, about a third of them appearing once. CDR3 size: 17 residues. The J segment lost 0 bases and the V segment lost 5 bases, leaving 6 bases of the junction unmatched. The germline CDR1 and CDR2 sequences are ENHRY and SYGVKD. The source material was blood. The rearrangement uses TRBV10-3 and TRBJ2-7; the match to TRBD2 covers 14 bases. The sequence was obtained from a girl aged 10 to 17 with multiple sclerosis. CDR3 DNA: TGTGCCATCAGTCCGGGGACTAGCGGGGGCCTCTCCTACGAGCAGTACTTC. Translated, it gives CAISPGTSGGLSYEQYF.